This T cell receptor beta chain was sequenced during a study of blood T cell repertoires in COVID-19. In the study overall: Italy, Spain and the United States were the sources of the convalescent and acute COVID-19 samples. PBMCs, B-cell-depleted T cells, or T cells were the source of the cDNA or gDNA that made up the material.

Authors' processing steps: Using reference gene primer amplification, nucleated cell counts were estimated. Sequencing was performed with immunoSEQ multiplex PCR; in TCRdb, only in-frame clones are kept and a portion is missing. Clonal size and the V and J genes are those of that table, whereas D and trimming came from the DNA. The repertoire holds hundreds of thousands of clones, with about 85% as singletons. This clone has a single count. The germline gives CDR1 LNHDA, CDR2 SQIVND (reference sequence). Trimming removed 5 bases from V and 0 bases from J, with 16 bases in between. This CDR3 is 16 amino acids long.

The sequencing input was peripheral blood. The chain has TRBV19 and TRBJ2-5; D perhaps matches TRBD1 (5 bases). The receptor was derived from a woman older than 75 with acute or convalescent COVID-19. This CDR3 reads CASSPRAGLYQETQYF. CDR3 bases: TGTGCCAGTAGTCCCAGGGCAGGGCTGTACCAAGAGACCCAGTACTTC.